These 3 T cell receptor beta chains came from one sample sequenced in a study of blood T cells in healthy people across ages. Primers used in a second PCR of roughly 6 to 11 cycles were a sample-barcoded 5' primer and a J-beta primer mix. TCRdb re-called the 5' RACE reads with MiXCR, one entry per CDR3 protein. The table lists about 620,000 distinct CDR3 sequences, under 25% of them singletons. Sample: blood. The receptors originated from an older man in good health.

There are many counts of this clonotype. V gene TRBV7-8 combines with J gene TRBJ2-7; 9 bases map to TRBD2. The CDR3 sequence is 16 residues long. Looked up from germline, CDR1 is SGHVS and CDR2 is FQNEAQ. V dropped 2 bases and J dropped 0; count of bases not matched to a gene: 5. CDR3 sequence reads: CASSLSASGTSYEQYF. CDR3 coding DNA: TGTGCCAGCAGCTTATCGGCTAGCGGGACCTCCTACGAGCAGTACTTC.

The gene calls are TRBV20-1 and TRBJ1-4; weak D call: TRBD1 (5 bases). The CDR3 contains 12 residues. Trimming removed 6 bases at V and 6 bases at J, with 11 bases between. Germline CDR1 DFQATT, CDR2 SNEGSKA (reference sequence). The CDR3 here is CSATGGDEKLFF. The CDR3 nucleotides are TGCAGTGCCACTGGGGGGGATGAAAAACTGTTTTTT.

This clonotype was detected a few times. The rearrangement joins TRBV3-1 to TRBJ1-1; D not resolved. This CDR3 has 14 amino acids. CDR1 and CDR2 from the germline V gene are LGHDT and YNNKEL (reference sequence). The V and J ends lost 0 bases and 4 bases respectively, with 9 bases between them. This CDR3 reads CASSQEGRGTEAFF. CDR3 DNA: TGTGCCAGCAGCCAAGAAGGGCGTGGCACTGAAGCTTTCTTT.